Below, 25 T cell receptor beta chains from the same sample are listed, as sequenced in a study of Ad26.COV2.S vaccination and SARS-CoV-2 variants. Treatment here: 15 to 20 received Ad26.COV2.S at low or high dose, single or two shots; several received placebo; per-sample allocation not given. At day 63 after the first vaccine or placebo injection, samples were drawn. Assay used: immunoSEQ multiplex PCR; TCRdb lists only in-frame clones, some missing. The sample has around 300,000 clones, approximately 86% seen once. The sample here was peripheral blood, taken in a trial of Ad26.COV2.S vaccine versus placebo. Receptors were obtained from a person between 18 and 65 years old who received the Ad26.COV2.S COVID-19 vaccine or a placebo.

The chain joins TRBV6-5 to TRBJ2-1, with 9 bases identical to TRBD2. This CDR3 contains 13 residues. V dropped 8 bases and J dropped 3; count of bases not matched to a gene: 2. Germline CDR1 and CDR2: MNHEY and SVGAGI. Here the CDR3 reads CASDSGGYNEQFF. Written as DNA, the CDR3 is TGTGCCAGCGATAGCGGGGGCTACAATGAGCAGTTCTTC.

The J gene is TRBJ2-3, the V gene TRBV7-2; 8 positions match TRBD2. The CDR3 is made up of 18 amino acids. Germline values: CDR1 SGHTA, CDR2 FQGNSA. Trimming took 1 base from V and 5 from J; bases not matched to a gene: 14. The CDR3 spells CASSLEGGRAGDQDTQYF. CDR3 bases: TGTGCCAGCAGCTTAGAGGGAGGTCGAGCGGGGGACCAAGATACGCAGTATTTT.

This clone was counted a single time. This sequence joins TRBV4-3 and TRBJ1-4, with 9 bases that match TRBD1. Trimming removed 3 bases from V and 8 bases from J; junction bases left unmatched: 13. The CDR3 spans 17 residues. The V gene's germline CDR1 is LGHNA and CDR2 YSLEER. CDR3 nucleotide sequence: TGCGCCAGCAGCCAGTCAAACCGGGACAGGGTTTGGGAAAAACTGTTTTTT. The encoded protein is CASSQSNRDRVWEKLFF.

Relative to its sample, this clone is medium-sized. This chain links TRBV19 with TRBJ1-1; a weak D match, TRBD1 (5 bases). V lost 6 bases and J lost 0, with 14 bases in between. CDR1 is LNHDA, CDR2 SQIVND, per germline (reference sequence). The CDR3 runs to 15 residues. This chain's CDR3 is CASSMDNYMNTEAFF. DNA of the CDR3: TGTGCCAGTAGCATGGACAACTACATGAACACTGAAGCTTTCTTT.

The V gene is TRBV12-3 or TRBV12-4, the J gene TRBJ2-1, with D perhaps matching TRBD2 (6 bases). CDR3 size: 12 residues. The V gene lost 6 bases and the J gene lost 6 bases, with 9 bases spanning the gap. The CDR3 DNA reads TGTGCCAGCAGAGCCGGGGGCAATGAGCAGTTCTTC. As protein: CASRAGGNEQFF.

The genes are TRBV28 and TRBJ2-7; TRBD1 agrees at 7 bases. This CDR3 is built from 16 residues. Germline V gives CDR1 MDHEN, CDR2 SYDVKM. With V trimmed by 6 bases and J by 7 bases, 18 bases remained unmatched. CDR3 in amino acids: CASSIPQGETGREQYF. The CDR3 DNA sequence: TGTGCCAGCAGCATCCCCCAGGGGGAGACAGGTAGGGAGCAGTACTTC.

This clone came up once. The CDR3 protein is CASSQAPNTGELFF. The DNA for the CDR3 is TGTGCCAGCAGTCAGGCACCGAACACCGGGGAGCTGTTTTTT. The chain links TRBV6-2 or TRBV6-3 to TRBJ2-2; no reliable D call. There are 14 residues in the CDR3. Trimming removed 5 bases from V and 0 bases from J, with 7 bases in between. Germline lookup yields CDR1 MNHEY and CDR2 SVGEGT.

The rearrangement uses TRBV11-2 and TRBJ1-1; D not resolved. The germline CDR1 and CDR2 sequences are SGHAT and FQNNGV. The CDR3 is 10 amino acids. Trimming took off 5 bases at V and 8 bases at J, with 6 bases between the two ends. The chain's CDR3 is CASSLPEAFF. The CDR3 nucleotides read TGTGCCAGCAGCCTGCCCGAAGCTTTCTTT.

This chain uses TRBV30 with TRBJ2-1; D call uncertain. CDR1 and CDR2 from the germline V gene are GTSNPN and SVGIG (reference sequence). The CDR3 is made up of 14 amino acids. Trimming removed 2 bases at V and 4 bases at J, with 12 bases between. The CDR3 loop is CAWSPPPGYNEQFF. CDR3 in DNA: TGTGCCTGGAGTCCCCCTCCGGGTTACAATGAGCAGTTCTTC.

The chain links TRBV11-2 to TRBJ2-2, with D uncertain. CDR3 length: 17 amino acids. Per germline, CDR1 SGHAT and CDR2 FQNNGV. The germline V and J ends were trimmed by 0 bases and 1 base, with 12 bases remaining between them. As DNA, the CDR3 is TGTGCCAGCAGCTTAGAGGCCCTAACGGGGAACACCGGGGAGCTGTTTTTT. Amino acids: CASSLEALTGNTGELFF.

V and J are TRBV7-9 and TRBJ1-3; no clear D. CDR1 is SEHNR, CDR2 FQNEAQ, per germline (reference sequence). Trimming cost V 5 bases and J 1 base, with 15 bases left between them. The CDR3 runs 16 residues. CDR3 sequence (DNA): TGTGCCAGCAGCCCTCTGGGAGATTGGTCTGGAAACACCATATATTTT. This gives the protein CASSPLGDWSGNTIYF.

This chain joins TRBV7-9 and TRBJ2-1, with 8 bases that match TRBD1. The CDR3 sequence is 16 residues long. Germline V lookup: CDR1 SEHNR, CDR2 FQNEAQ (reference sequence). J lost 4 bases, V lost 5 bases, and 10 bases had no gene match. CDR3: CASSRMTGESYNEQFF. The CDR3 DNA reads TGTGCCAGCAGCCGCATGACAGGGGAGTCTTACAATGAGCAGTTCTTC.

The genes are TRBV28 and TRBJ1-2; TRBD1 matches 7 bases. CDR1 and CDR2 from the germline V gene are MDHEN and SYDVKM. This CDR3 is 14 amino acids long. Losses at the gene ends were 5 bases for V and 4 bases for J; bases not matched to a gene: 7. The CDR3 region has the DNA TGTGCCAGCAGTCCCGGGGGACAGAGCTATGGCTACACCTTC. It is translated as CASSPGGQSYGYTF.

The chain is built from TRBV5-6 and TRBJ1-4; no firm D call. The V gene lost 2 bases and the J gene lost 4 bases, with 9 bases spanning the gap. In germline, CDR1 is SGHDT, CDR2 YYEEEE. The CDR3 sequence is 14 residues long. CDR3 residues: CASSLGYNNEKLFF. The DNA for the CDR3 is TGTGCCAGCAGCTTAGGGTATAATAATGAAAAACTGTTTTTT.

The V gene is TRBV5-1, the J gene TRBJ2-1; perhaps TRBD2 as D (5 bases). CDR3 length: 14 amino acids. Trimming removed 4 bases from V and 4 bases from J, with 12 bases in between. Germline V CDR1 and CDR2: SGHRS, YFSETQ. The DNA for the CDR3 is TGCGCCAGCAGCCAAACTAGGGTATACAATGAGCAGTTCTTC. It specifies CASSQTRVYNEQFF.

This chain joins TRBV4-3 and TRBJ2-1; 8 bases are shared with TRBD2. J gave up 2 bases and V 0 bases, and 3 bases lay outside the gene matches. The CDR3 spans 16 residues. Germline lookup yields CDR1 LGHNA and CDR2 YSLEER. The CDR3 spells CASSQDFGGAYNEQFF. DNA for the CDR3: TGCGCCAGCAGCCAAGATTTCGGGGGGGCCTACAATGAGCAGTTCTTC.

The chain recombines TRBV6-5 with TRBJ2-7, with 7 bases matching TRBD1. The CDR3 is 13 residues long. The germline CDR1 and CDR2 sequences are MNHEY and SVGAGI. Trimming cost V 2 bases and J 6 bases; bases outside gene matches: 4. The CDR3 region is CASSYRGLSEQYF. The CDR3 DNA follows: TGTGCCAGCAGTTACAGGGGGCTCAGCGAGCAGTACTTC.

This clone showed up just a few times. The V gene is TRBV12-3 or TRBV12-4, the J gene TRBJ1-1; D uncertain. The CDR3 extends over 13 amino acids. Trimming cost V 4 bases and J 5 bases, with 11 bases left between them. CDR3 sequence: CASSSRFWTEAFF. The CDR3 coding sequence is TGTGCCAGCAGTTCCCGCTTCTGGACTGAAGCTTTCTTT.

The chain combines TRBV19 with TRBJ1-5; TRBD1 might be the D (6 bases). Trimming pared 4 bases from V and 7 bases from J, leaving 20 bases between. The CDR3 is made up of 16 amino acids. Germline-derived CDR1 and CDR2 are LNHDA and SQIVND (reference sequence). The CDR3 spells CASSTPSRGHWQPQHF. CDR3 nucleotides: TGTGCCAGTAGTACGCCTTCACGGGGGCATTGGCAGCCCCAGCATTTT.

The chain uses TRBV10-3 and TRBJ2-7; D is ambiguous. This CDR3 is 13 amino acids long. CDR1 and CDR2 (germline): ENHRY, SYGVKD. Trimming took 0 bases from V and 4 from J, leaving 7 bases between them. In nucleotides, the CDR3 is TGTGCCATCAGTGAGTCGGCGAGGTACGAGCAGTACTTC. This sequence encodes CAISESARYEQYF.

The chain has TRBV7-9 and TRBJ1-1; D gene unclear. This CDR3 region has 15 residues. Trimming removed 5 bases from V and 1 base from J, with 14 bases in between. The germline CDR1 and CDR2 sequences are SEHNR and FQNEAQ (reference sequence). CDR3 DNA: TGTGCCAGCAGCCCCAACTCACAGTCGAACACTGAAGCTTTCTTT. It translates to CASSPNSQSNTEAFF.

The rearrangement joins TRBV2 to TRBJ2-7; TRBD1 matches 9 bases. The ends lost 6 bases at V and 4 bases at J; junction bases unmatched: 10. The CDR3 sequence is 15 residues long. CDR1 and CDR2 from the germline V gene are SNHLY and FYNNEI. The DNA for the CDR3 is TGTGCCAGCAGGGAGAGCCTCGACAGGGGGTACGAGCAGTACTTC. As protein: CASRESLDRGYEQYF.

The rearrangement links TRBV5-1 to TRBJ1-3; D gene ambiguous. From germline, CDR1 is SGHRS and CDR2 YFSETQ. Trimming stripped 0 bases from V and 0 bases from J, with 13 bases between. The length of the CDR3 is 17 residues. The CDR3, as DNA: TGCGCCAGCAGCTTGGCTCTTGGCGAGATCTCTGGAAACACCATATATTTT. This gives the protein CASSLALGEISGNTIYF.

The chain combines TRBV6-5 with TRBJ1-5; no clear D gene. The CDR3 consists of 13 residues. Per the germline V gene, CDR1 is MNHEY and CDR2 is SVGAGI. V shed 7 bases and J shed 5 bases, with 12 bases lying between them. For the CDR3, the DNA is TGTGCCAGCACCGAGTCAGGAGATCAGCCCCAGCATTTT. Translated, it gives CASTESGDQPQHF.

The V gene is TRBV5-6, the J gene TRBJ1-4; TRBD1 is a possible D gene (6 bases). Trimming cost V 4 bases and J 8 bases, with 18 bases left between them. The CDR3 runs to 15 residues. Germline values: CDR1 SGHDT, CDR2 YYEEEE. CDR3 coding DNA: TGTGCCAGCAGCCCCGATCAGGCTAGGGGGGAAAAACTGTTTTTT. Encoded protein: CASSPDQARGEKLFF.